This T cell receptor (beta chain) came from a study of blood T cell repertoires in COVID-19. Study-wide background: Sites in the United States, Italy and Spain provided acute and convalescent COVID-19 samples.

The cohort comprised adults aged about 18 to 100 years residing in about 25 US areas. Participant reports of clinical history set cohort assignment. The study counted Cohort 3 donors as recovered given two negative PCRs, clearance, or symptom resolution. This table comes from immunoSEQ multiplex PCR, and its TCRdb copy is limited to in-frame clones, with some not included. The profile covers 250,000 to 350,000 clones, with roughly 90% appearing a single time and around 2.5% taken by the ten largest. The CDR3 length is 16 residues. Germline V gene lookup returns CDR1 SGHRS and CDR2 YFSETQ. Trimming stripped 4 bases from V and 4 bases from J, with 15 bases between.

This TCR came from a man aged 55 to 69 who had recovered from COVID-19. The sample comprised PBMCs or T cells enriched from blood (not recorded which). The V call is TRBV5-1, the J call TRBJ1-6; the D gene is possibly TRBD1 (5 bases). The CDR3 nucleotides read TGCGCCAGCAGCCTCGACAAGGGGCAATATAATTCACCCCTCCACTTT. This translates into CASSLDKGQYNSPLHF.